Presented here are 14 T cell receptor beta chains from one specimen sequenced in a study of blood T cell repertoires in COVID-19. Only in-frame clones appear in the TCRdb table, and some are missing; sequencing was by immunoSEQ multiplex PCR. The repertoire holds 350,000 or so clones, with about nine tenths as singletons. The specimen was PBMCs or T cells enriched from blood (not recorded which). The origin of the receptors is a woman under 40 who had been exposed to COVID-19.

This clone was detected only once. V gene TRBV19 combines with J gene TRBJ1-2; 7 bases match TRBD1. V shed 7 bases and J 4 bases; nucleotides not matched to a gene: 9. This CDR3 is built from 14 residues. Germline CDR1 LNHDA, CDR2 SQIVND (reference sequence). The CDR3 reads CASNRQGGGYGYTF. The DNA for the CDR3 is TGTGCCAGTAATCGACAGGGCGGCGGCTATGGCTACACCTTC.

CDR3: CASSKPGLAFSPGELFF. The CDR3 DNA reads as TGTGCCAGTAGTAAACCGGGACTAGCGTTTTCCCCCGGGGAGCTGTTTTTT. This chain connects TRBV19 to TRBJ2-2; 10 nucleotides agree with TRBD2. V lost 4 bases to trimming and J lost 6 bases; unmatched junction nucleotides: 11. Per the germline V gene, CDR1 is LNHDA and CDR2 is SQIVND (reference sequence). The CDR3 runs to 17 residues. Supplemented by reference TRBV19 and TRBJ2-2, the full variable domain reads DGGITQSPKYLFRKEGQNVTLSCEQNLNHDAMYWYRQDPGQGLRLIYYSQIVNDFQKGDIAEGYSVSREKKESFPLTVTSAQKNPTAFYLCASSKPGLAFSPGELFFGEGSRLTVL.

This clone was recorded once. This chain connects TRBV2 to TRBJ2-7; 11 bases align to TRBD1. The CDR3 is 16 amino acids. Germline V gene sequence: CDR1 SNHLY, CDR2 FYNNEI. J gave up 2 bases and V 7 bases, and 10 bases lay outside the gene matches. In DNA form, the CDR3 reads TGTGCCAGCACCTTCTCCGGGACAGGGGGTACCTACGAGCAGTACTTC. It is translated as CASTFSGTGGTYEQYF. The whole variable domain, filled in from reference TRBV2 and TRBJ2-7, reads EPEVTQTPSHQVTQMGQEVILRCVPISNHLYFYWYRQILGQKVEFLVSFYNNEISEKSEIFDDQFSVERPDGSNFTLKIRSTKLEDSAMYFCASTFSGTGGTYEQYFGPGTRLTVT.

This chain's CDR3 is CASSPSGRPRGAPYEQYF. The CDR3 nucleotides are TGTGCCAGCAGCCCGAGCGGGAGGCCTCGCGGGGCCCCCTACGAGCAGTACTTC. J is TRBJ2-7 and V is TRBV11-2; 9 bases agree with TRBD2. V lost 5 bases and J lost 2; bases outside the gene matches: 16. The germline CDR1 and CDR2 sequences are SGHAT and FQNNGV. CDR3 length equals 18 residues.

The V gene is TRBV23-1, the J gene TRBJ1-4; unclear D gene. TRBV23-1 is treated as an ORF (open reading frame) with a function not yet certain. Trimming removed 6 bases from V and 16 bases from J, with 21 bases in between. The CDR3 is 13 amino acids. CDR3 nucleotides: TGCGCCAGCAGCCACCGGACCCCCGGAGGCGAGTTTTTT. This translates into CASSHRTPGGEFF.

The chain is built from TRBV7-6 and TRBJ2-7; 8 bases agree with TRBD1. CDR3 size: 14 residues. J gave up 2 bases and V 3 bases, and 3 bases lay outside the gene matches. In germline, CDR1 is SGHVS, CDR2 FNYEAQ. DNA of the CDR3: TGTGCCAGCAGCTTTGGGACAGGCACCTACGAGCAGTACTTC. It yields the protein CASSFGTGTYEQYF. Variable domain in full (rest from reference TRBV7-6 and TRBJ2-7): GAGVSQSPRYKVTKRGQDVALRCDPISGHVSLYWYRQALGQGPEFLTYFNYEAQQDKSGLPNDRFSAERPEGSISTLTIQRTEQRDSAMYRCASSFGTGTYEQYFGPGTRLTVT.

The CDR3 protein is CASSDRANTEAFF. CDR3 coding DNA: TGTGCCAGCAGTGACAGGGCCAACACTGAAGCTTTCTTT. The chain uses TRBV6-1 and TRBJ1-1; a possible D gene is TRBD1 (5 bases). The germline CDR1 and CDR2 sequences are MNHNS and SASEGT. The CDR3 consists of 13 residues. V lost 3 bases to trimming and J lost 2 bases, with 7 bases between them.

The CDR3 DNA reads TGTGCCACCAGTGATTTGCGCAGGGGGTCTGCGAACACCGGGGAGCTGTTTTTT. This translates into CATSDLRRGSANTGELFF. V is TRBV24-1 and J is TRBJ2-2, with 7 bases identical to TRBD1. The CDR3 is made up of 18 amino acids. J lost 0 bases, V lost 0 bases, and 6 bases had no gene match. The germline CDR1 and CDR2 sequences are KGHDR and SFDVKD.

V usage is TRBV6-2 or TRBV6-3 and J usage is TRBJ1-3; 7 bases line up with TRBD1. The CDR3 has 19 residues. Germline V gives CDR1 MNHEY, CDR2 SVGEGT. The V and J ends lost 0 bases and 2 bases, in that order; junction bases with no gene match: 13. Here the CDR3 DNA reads TGTGCCAGCAGTTACTCGGTACGACCCGGGACAGACCCTGGAAACACCATATATTTT. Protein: CASSYSVRPGTDPGNTIYF.

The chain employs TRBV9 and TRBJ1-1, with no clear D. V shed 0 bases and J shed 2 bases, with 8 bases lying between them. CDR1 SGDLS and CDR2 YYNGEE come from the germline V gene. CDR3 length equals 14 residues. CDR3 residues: CASSVVSGNTEAFF. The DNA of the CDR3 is TGTGCCAGCAGCGTAGTTAGCGGTAACACTGAAGCTTTCTTT.

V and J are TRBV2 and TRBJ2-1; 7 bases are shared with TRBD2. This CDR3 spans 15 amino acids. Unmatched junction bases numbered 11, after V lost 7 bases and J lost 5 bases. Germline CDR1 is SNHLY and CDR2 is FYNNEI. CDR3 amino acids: CASKVAGRINNEQFF. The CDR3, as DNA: TGTGCCAGCAAAGTAGCGGGTAGGATTAACAATGAGCAGTTCTTC.

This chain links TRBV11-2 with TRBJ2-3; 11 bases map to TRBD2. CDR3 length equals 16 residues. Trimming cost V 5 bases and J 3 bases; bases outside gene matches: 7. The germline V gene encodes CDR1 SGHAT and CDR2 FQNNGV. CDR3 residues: CASSLIAGGGTDTQYF. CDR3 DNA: TGTGCCAGCAGCCTCATAGCGGGAGGGGGGACAGATACGCAGTATTTT.

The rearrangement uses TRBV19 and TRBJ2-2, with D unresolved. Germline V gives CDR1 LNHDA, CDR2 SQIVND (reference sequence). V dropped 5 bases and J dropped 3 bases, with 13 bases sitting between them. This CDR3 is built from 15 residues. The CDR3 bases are TGTGCCAGTAGTCGAGTCTCCGGTTACACCGGGGAGCTGTTTTTT. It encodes CASSRVSGYTGELFF.

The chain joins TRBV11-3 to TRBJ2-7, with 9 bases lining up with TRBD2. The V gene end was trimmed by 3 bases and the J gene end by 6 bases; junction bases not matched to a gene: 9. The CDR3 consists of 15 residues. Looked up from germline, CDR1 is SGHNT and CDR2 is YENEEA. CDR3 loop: CASSFTASGNVEQYF. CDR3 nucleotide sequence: TGTGCCAGCAGCTTCACCGCTAGCGGGAATGTCGAGCAGTACTTC.